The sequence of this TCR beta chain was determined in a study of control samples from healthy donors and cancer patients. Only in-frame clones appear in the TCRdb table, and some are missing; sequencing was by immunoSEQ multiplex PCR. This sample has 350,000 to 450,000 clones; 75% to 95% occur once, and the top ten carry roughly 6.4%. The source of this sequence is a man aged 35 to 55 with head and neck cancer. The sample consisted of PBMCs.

The CDR3 protein is CASSLTPAGGGNEQFF. Written as DNA, the CDR3 is TGTGCCAGCAGCCTCACTCCAGCGGGAGGAGGCAATGAGCAGTTCTTC. This chain uses TRBV9 with TRBJ2-1; the match to TRBD2 covers 9 bases. Trimming cost V 4 bases and J 6 bases; bases outside gene matches: 11. The CDR3 totals 16 residues. The germline V gene has CDR1 SGDLS and CDR2 YYNGEE.